This entry features one TCR beta chain sequence. Its target is not known. The CDR3 runs to 16 residues. Germline V gives CDR1 SGHRS, CDR2 YFSETQ. With 0 bases clipped from V and 5 bases from J, the junction kept 7 bases outside the gene matches. The data are from a study of cytomegalovirus exposure and HLA in healthy donors. Whole-study findings and limits: For TCR beta chains, V- and J-gene trimming was later linked to a missense DCLRE1C variant.

The PCR used 60 Vbeta and 13 Jbeta primers. Produced via immunoSEQ multiplex PCR; TCRdb's table is partial and in-frame only. The sample shows about 46,000 clones, and less than 1.2% sits with its ten largest clones. The sequencing input was PBMCs. The chain has TRBV5-1 and TRBJ2-1; 8 bases are a match to TRBD2. The sequence derives from a woman aged 40 to 50 in good health and CMV-seronegative. Here the CDR3 reads CASSLVAGGGNNEQFF. The DNA for the CDR3 is TGCGCCAGCAGCTTGGTCGCGGGGGGAGGTAACAATGAGCAGTTCTTC.